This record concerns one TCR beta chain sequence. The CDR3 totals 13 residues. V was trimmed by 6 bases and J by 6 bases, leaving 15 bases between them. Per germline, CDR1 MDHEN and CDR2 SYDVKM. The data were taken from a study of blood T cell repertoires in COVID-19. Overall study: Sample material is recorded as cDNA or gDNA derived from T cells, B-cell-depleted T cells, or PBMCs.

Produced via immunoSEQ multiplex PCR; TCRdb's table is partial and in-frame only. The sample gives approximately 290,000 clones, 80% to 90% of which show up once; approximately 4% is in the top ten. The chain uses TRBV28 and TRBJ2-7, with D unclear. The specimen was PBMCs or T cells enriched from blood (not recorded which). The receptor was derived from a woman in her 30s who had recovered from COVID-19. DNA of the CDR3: TGTGCCAGCAGCCCCCTGGCATCGGGCGAGCAGTACTTC. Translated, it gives CASSPLASGEQYF.